This is a list of T cell receptor beta chains from one sample in a study of graft-versus-host responses after intestinal transplantation. Repertoires were generated with immunoSEQ multiplex PCR, while TCRdb's copy carries only in-frame clones and drops some. The sample holds 55,000 to 85,000 clones; more than 80% are singletons and the top ten take 2.5%. The antigens for these receptors are not known. Sequencing was performed on unstimulated CD8+ T cells sorted from spleen or lymph node cells, taken before intestinal transplant. These receptors all come from a human donor who received an intestinal transplant. Each CDR3 is given with its conserved first and last residue. A D gene is named only where the DNA matches it firmly. The size field is filled for only some rows; it gives once, few, many or a size class.

v_gene,j_gene,abundance,d_gene,CDR3aa,CDR3nt
TRBV6-1,TRBJ1-1,few,NA,CASSDRGSRNTEAFF,TGTGCCAGCAGTGATCGGGGTTCAAGAAACACTGAAGCTTTCTTT
TRBV6-1,TRBJ1-5,NA,TRBD1,CASGVEGAGNQPQHF,TGTGCCAGCGGGGTTGAGGGGGCGGGCAATCAGCCCCAGCATTTT
TRBV4-1,TRBJ2-1,NA,NA,CASSQEWRNEQFF,TGCGCCAGCAGCCAAGAGTGGCGGAATGAGCAGTTCTTC
TRBV2,TRBJ2-7,NA,NA,CASSEAWTNAYEQYF,TGTGCCAGCAGTGAAGCCTGGACAAACGCCTACGAGCAGTACTTC
TRBV6-5,TRBJ1-6,NA,TRBD1,CASSYWTGFGSPLHF,TGTGCCAGCAGTTACTGGACAGGATTCGGATCACCCCTCCACTTT
TRBV29-1,TRBJ1-5,NA,TRBD1,CSVPRGPFFYSNQPQHF,TGCAGCGTCCCTAGGGGGCCCTTTTTTTATAGCAATCAGCCCCAGCATTTT
TRBV18,TRBJ2-7,NA,TRBD2,CASSPGGGGAYEQYF,TGTGCCAGCTCACCCGGCGGGGGAGGGGCCTACGAGCAGTACTTC
TRBV6-5,TRBJ2-7,NA,TRBD2,CASSDSGSSYEQYF,TGTGCCAGCAGTGACAGCGGGAGCTCCTACGAGCAGTACTTC
TRBV5-5,TRBJ2-1,NA,TRBD2,CASILAGGLRSSYNEQFF,TGTGCCAGCATATTAGCGGGAGGGTTAAGGAGCTCCTACAATGAGCAGTTCTTC
TRBV6-5,TRBJ1-1,NA,TRBD1,CASSYGTGLNTEAFF,TGTGCCAGCAGTTACGGGACAGGGCTGAACACTGAAGCTTTCTTT
TRBV29-1,TRBJ1-3,NA,TRBD1,CSVVPQGAGNTIYF,TGCAGCGTTGTCCCACAGGGGGCGGGAAACACCATATATTTT